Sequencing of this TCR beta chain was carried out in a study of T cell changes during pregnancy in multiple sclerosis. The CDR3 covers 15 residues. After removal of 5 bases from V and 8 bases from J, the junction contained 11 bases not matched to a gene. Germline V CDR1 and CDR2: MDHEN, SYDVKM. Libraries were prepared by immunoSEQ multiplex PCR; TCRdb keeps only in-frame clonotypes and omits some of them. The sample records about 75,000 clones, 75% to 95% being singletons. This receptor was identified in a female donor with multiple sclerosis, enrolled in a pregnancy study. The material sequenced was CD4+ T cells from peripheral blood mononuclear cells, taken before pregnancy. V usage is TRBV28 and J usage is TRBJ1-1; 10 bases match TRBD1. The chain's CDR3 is CASSGTGQGRKEAFF. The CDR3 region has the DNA TGTGCCAGCAGTGGAACGGGACAGGGGAGGAAGGAAGCTTTCTTT.